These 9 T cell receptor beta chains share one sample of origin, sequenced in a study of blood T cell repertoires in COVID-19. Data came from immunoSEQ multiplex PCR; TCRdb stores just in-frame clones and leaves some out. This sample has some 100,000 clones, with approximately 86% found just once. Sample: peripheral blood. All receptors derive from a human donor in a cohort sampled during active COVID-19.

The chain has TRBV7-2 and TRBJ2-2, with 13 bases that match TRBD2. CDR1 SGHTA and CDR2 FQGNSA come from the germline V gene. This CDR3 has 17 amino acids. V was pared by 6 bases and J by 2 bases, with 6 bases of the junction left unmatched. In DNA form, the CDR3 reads TGTGCCAGCAGATTAACTAGCGGGAGGGGAAACACCGGGGAGCTGTTTTTT. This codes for CASRLTSGRGNTGELFF.

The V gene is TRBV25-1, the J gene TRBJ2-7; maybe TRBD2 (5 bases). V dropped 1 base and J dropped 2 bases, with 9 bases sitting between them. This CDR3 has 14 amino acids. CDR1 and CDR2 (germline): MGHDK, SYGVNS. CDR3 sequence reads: CASSEFNGTYEQYF. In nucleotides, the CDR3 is TGTGCCAGCAGTGAATTTAACGGGACCTACGAGCAGTACTTC.

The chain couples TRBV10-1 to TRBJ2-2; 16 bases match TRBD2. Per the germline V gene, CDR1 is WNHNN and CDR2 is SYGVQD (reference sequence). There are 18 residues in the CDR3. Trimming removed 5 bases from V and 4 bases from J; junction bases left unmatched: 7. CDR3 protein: CASSPGLAGGPVTGELFF. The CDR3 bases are TGCGCCAGCAGTCCGGGACTAGCGGGAGGGCCGGTCACCGGGGAGCTGTTTTTT.

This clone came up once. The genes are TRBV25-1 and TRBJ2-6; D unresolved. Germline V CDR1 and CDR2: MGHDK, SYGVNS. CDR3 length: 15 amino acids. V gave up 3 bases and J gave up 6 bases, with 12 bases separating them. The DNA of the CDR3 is TGTGCCAGCAGTGACACGCGGTTATCGGCCAACGTCCTGACTTTC. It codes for CASSDTRLSANVLTF.

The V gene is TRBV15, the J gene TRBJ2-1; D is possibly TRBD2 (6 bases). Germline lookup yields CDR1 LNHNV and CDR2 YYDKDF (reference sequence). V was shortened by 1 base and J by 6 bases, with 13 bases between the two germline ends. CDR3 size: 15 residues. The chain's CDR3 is CATSRAELTSNEQFF. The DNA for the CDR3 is TGTGCCACCAGCAGAGCTGAATTGACTAGCAATGAGCAGTTCTTC.

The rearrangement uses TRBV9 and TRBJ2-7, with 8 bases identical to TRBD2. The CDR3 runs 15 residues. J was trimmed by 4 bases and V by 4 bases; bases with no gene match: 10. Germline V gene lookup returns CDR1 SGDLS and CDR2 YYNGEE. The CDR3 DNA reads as TGTGCCAGCAGCCCCGGGGGGGGGACACCGTACGAGCAGTACTTC. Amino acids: CASSPGGGTPYEQYF.

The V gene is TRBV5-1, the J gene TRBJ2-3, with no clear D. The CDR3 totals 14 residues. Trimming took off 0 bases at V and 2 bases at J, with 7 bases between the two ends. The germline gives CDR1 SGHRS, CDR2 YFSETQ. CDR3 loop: CASSLGQNTDTQYF. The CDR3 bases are TGCGCCAGCAGCTTGGGGCAGAACACAGATACGCAGTATTTT.

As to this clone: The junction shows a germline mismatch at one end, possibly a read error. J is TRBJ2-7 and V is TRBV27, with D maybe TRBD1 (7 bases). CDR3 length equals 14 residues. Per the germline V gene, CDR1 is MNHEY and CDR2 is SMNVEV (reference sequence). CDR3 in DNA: TGTGCCAGCCGTTTCCGGGGGACAGCCTACGAGCAGTACTTC. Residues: CASRFRGTAYEQYF.

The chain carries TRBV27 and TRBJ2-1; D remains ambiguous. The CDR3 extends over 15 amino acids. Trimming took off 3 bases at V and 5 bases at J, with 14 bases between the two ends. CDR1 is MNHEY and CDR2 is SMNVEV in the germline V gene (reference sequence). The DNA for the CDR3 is TGTGCCAGCAGTTTGAAGTGGCCCCCGCACAATGAGCAGTTCTTC. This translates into CASSLKWPPHNEQFF.